Below are 24 T cell receptor beta chains sequenced from a single sample in a study of blood T cell repertoires in COVID-19. Repertoires were generated with immunoSEQ multiplex PCR, while TCRdb's copy carries only in-frame clones and drops some. Of about 110,000 clones detected, 70% to 85% appear once; the ten largest clones hold more than 20%. Sequencing was done on a sample of peripheral blood. These receptors came from a man aged 70-80 years with active or convalescent COVID-19.

This clone was seen more than once but under ten times. The J gene is TRBJ1-1, the V gene TRBV19, with 7 positions matching TRBD1. The V segment lost 1 base and the J segment 4 bases; nucleotides outside the gene matches: 3. The CDR3 length is 14 residues. Per germline, CDR1 LNHDA and CDR2 SQIVND (reference sequence). CDR3 residues: CASSIAGDSTEAFF. The CDR3 region has the DNA TGTGCCAGTAGTATAGCTGGGGACAGCACTGAAGCTTTCTTT.

The V gene is TRBV7-2, the J gene TRBJ1-2; weak D call: TRBD1 (6 bases). This CDR3 spans 16 amino acids. The germline V gene has CDR1 SGHTA and CDR2 FQGNSA. Trimming removed 0 bases at V and 5 bases at J, with 16 bases between. The CDR3 DNA reads TGTGCCAGCAGCTTAGCAGGGACACTCTCGGAGTATGGCTACACCTTC. Its protein is CASSLAGTLSEYGYTF.

The chain has TRBV27 and TRBJ1-2, with 8 bases identical to TRBD1. This CDR3 comprises 14 residues. CDR1 is MNHEY, CDR2 SMNVEV, per germline (reference sequence). V lost 5 bases and J lost 0; bases outside the gene matches: 2. The CDR3 DNA follows: TGTGCCAGCAGTCGACAGGGGACTAACTATGGCTACACCTTC. As protein: CASSRQGTNYGYTF.

V is TRBV15 and J is TRBJ2-3, with 9 bases that match TRBD1. The ends lost 0 bases at V and 7 bases at J; junction bases unmatched: 8. This CDR3 is built from 16 residues. Germline CDR1 LNHNV, CDR2 YYDKDF (reference sequence). CDR3 in amino acids: CATSRDGGQGAYTQYF. In nucleotides, the CDR3 is TGTGCCACCAGCAGAGATGGGGGACAGGGAGCTTATACGCAGTATTTT.

The rearrangement joins TRBV5-1 to TRBJ2-7; 12 nucleotides align to TRBD2. Trimming removed 0 bases from V and 5 bases from J; junction bases left unmatched: 9. CDR1 is SGHRS, CDR2 YFSETQ, per germline. The CDR3 covers 17 residues. CDR3 amino acids: CASSLETSGSKYHEQYF. CDR3 nucleotides: TGCGCCAGCAGCTTGGAGACTAGCGGGAGCAAGTACCACGAGCAGTACTTC.

The chain recombines TRBV28 with TRBJ2-2; tentatively, D is TRBD2 (5 bases). Germline V lookup: CDR1 MDHEN, CDR2 SYDVKM. With 2 bases removed from V and 3 bases from J, the gap between germline ends came to 10 bases. CDR3 length: 15 residues. CDR3 region: CASSLASRDTGELFF. The CDR3 region has the DNA TGTGCCAGCAGTTTAGCTAGCCGGGACACCGGGGAGCTGTTTTTT.

CDR3 amino acids: CASSTPGTVSYEQYF. CDR3 bases: TGTGCCAGCAGTACCCCCGGGACAGTGTCCTACGAGCAGTACTTC. The chain carries TRBV28 and TRBJ2-7; 7 bases line up with TRBD1. Germline loops: CDR1 MDHEN, CDR2 SYDVKM. The V gene end was trimmed by 5 bases and the J gene end by 1 base; junction bases not matched to a gene: 8. CDR3 length: 15 amino acids.

This clone has only a few counts. The V call is TRBV7-9, the J call TRBJ1-2; D gene uncertain. Germline-derived CDR1 and CDR2 are SEHNR and FQNEAQ (reference sequence). Between the trimmed V and J ends, which lost 4 bases and 8 bases, there was a span of 11 bases. The CDR3 is 12 amino acids. This chain's CDR3 is CASSWEGGGYTF. In DNA form, the CDR3 reads TGTGCCAGCAGCTGGGAGGGAGGCGGCTACACCTTC.

This clone was recorded a few times. The V and J genes are TRBV11-2 and TRBJ1-2, with unresolved D. Germline values: CDR1 SGHAT, CDR2 FQNNGV. Trimming shortened V by 0 bases and J by 1 base, and 6 bases separated the two germline ends. The CDR3 consists of 14 residues. CDR3 nucleotide sequence: TGTGCCAGCAGCTTAGAATACAGTAACTATGGCTACACCTTC. Amino acids: CASSLEYSNYGYTF.

The chain joins TRBV19 to TRBJ2-3; 8 bases map to TRBD1. This CDR3 has 17 amino acids. V trimming: 5 bases; J trimming: 1 base; junction bases outside the gene matches: 11. CDR1 LNHDA and CDR2 SQIVND come from the germline V gene (reference sequence). The CDR3 bases are TGTGCCAGTAGTCTTCACTCCGCGACAGGGGGCACAGATACGCAGTATTTT. It encodes CASSLHSATGGTDTQYF.

J is TRBJ1-3 and V is TRBV30, with D possibly being TRBD1 (5 bases). Trimming removed 0 bases at V and 6 bases at J, with 24 bases between. The CDR3 extends over 18 amino acids. CDR1 is GTSNPN, CDR2 SVGIG, per germline (reference sequence). CDR3 nucleotides: TGTGCCTGGAGTGTACTCCCGTCCGGGGGGGGAACAGTAAACACCATATATTTT. Protein product: CAWSVLPSGGGTVNTIYF. The variable domain in full, with the rest retrieved from reference TRBV30 and TRBJ1-3, is SQTIHQWPATLVQPVGSPLSLECTVEGTSNPNLYWYRQAAGRGLQLLFYSVGIGQISSEVPQNLSASRPQDRQFILSSKKLLLSDSGFYLCAWSVLPSGGGTVNTIYFGEGSWLTVV.

This clone was recorded a few times. V usage is TRBV7-3 and J usage is TRBJ1-1, with TRBD1 identical over 7 bases. Germline CDR1 SGHTA, CDR2 FQGTGA. The CDR3 totals 13 residues. V gave up 0 bases and J gave up 9 bases; unmatched junction bases: 4. The CDR3 DNA sequence: TGTGCCAGCAGCTTAACGATCAGGGGGAAAGCTTTCTTT. Protein product: CASSLTIRGKAFF.

Regarding this clone: This sample includes further DNA sequences coding for the same CDR3. The chain joins TRBV6-5 to TRBJ2-7, with D possibly TRBD1 on 6 matching bases. The V end lost 6 bases, the J end lost 1 base, and 13 bases lay between the germline ends. The V gene's germline CDR1 is MNHEY and CDR2 SVGAGI. The CDR3 is 14 residues long. The chain's CDR3 is CASSTDRFSYEQYF. Written as DNA, the CDR3 is TGTGCCAGCAGCACCGACAGGTTTTCCTACGAGCAGTACTTC.

This clone came up once. The J gene is TRBJ1-5, the V gene TRBV6-5, with D perhaps matching TRBD1 (5 bases). The germline gives CDR1 MNHEY, CDR2 SVGAGI. The CDR3 has 15 amino acids. The V and J ends lost 0 bases and 2 bases respectively, with 8 bases between them. The DNA of the CDR3 is TGTGCCAGCAGTTACTCTACCAGGGGCAATCAGCCCCAGCATTTT. It encodes CASSYSTRGNQPQHF.

This clone turned up a few times. The V gene is TRBV3-1 (or the pseudogene TRBV3-2), the J gene TRBJ1-4, with TRBD1 matching over 8 bases. V was clipped by 4 bases and J by 0 bases; unmatched bases: 7. Germline V gene data show CDR1 as LGHDT and CDR2 as YNNKEL (reference sequence). This CDR3 is 17 amino acids long. For the CDR3, the DNA is TGTGCCAGCAGCCGACAGACAGGGGACGCAACTAATGAAAAACTGTTTTTT. This translates into CASSRQTGDATNEKLFF.

The V gene is TRBV27, the J gene TRBJ2-2; D not resolved. The germline CDR1 and CDR2 sequences are MNHEY and SMNVEV (reference sequence). There are 12 residues in the CDR3. V lost 7 bases, J lost 3 bases, and 6 bases lay in between. DNA for the CDR3: TGTGCCAGCAAAGAGGACACCGGGGAGCTGTTTTTT. Encoded protein: CASKEDTGELFF.

This clone was counted a single time. This chain uses TRBV11-2 with TRBJ2-3; TRBD1 agrees at 8 bases. CDR3 length: 15 amino acids. The V segment lost 7 bases and the J segment 2 bases; nucleotides outside the gene matches: 8. Germline loops: CDR1 SGHAT, CDR2 FQNNGV. The CDR3 loop reads CASTLAGGTTDTQYF. The CDR3 bases are TGTGCCAGCACCCTTGCAGGGGGCACCACAGATACGCAGTATTTT.

This clone was found once. V gene TRBV7-9 combines with J gene TRBJ1-1; 10 bases match TRBD1. Unmatched junction bases numbered 6, after V lost 5 bases and J lost 0 bases. This CDR3 is built from 16 residues. Germline loops: CDR1 SEHNR, CDR2 FQNEAQ (reference sequence). The DNA of the CDR3 is TGTGCCAGCAGCCCACCGGGACAGGGGATGAACACTGAAGCTTTCTTT. Its translation: CASSPPGQGMNTEAFF.

This clone was found once. V and J are TRBV7-9 and TRBJ1-2, with D possibly being TRBD1 (6 bases). Between the trimmed V and J ends, which lost 6 bases and 6 bases, there was a span of 14 bases. Germline CDR1 and CDR2: SEHNR and FQNEAQ (reference sequence). The CDR3 contains 13 residues. CDR3 in DNA: TGTGCCAGCAGTCCAGGGGTATTGGATGGCTACACCTTC. It yields the protein CASSPGVLDGYTF.

The V call is TRBV4-2, the J call TRBJ2-3, with a tentative D call TRBD2 (5 bases). The CDR3 runs to 15 residues. V shed 0 bases and J shed 3 bases, with 10 bases lying between them. Germline CDR1 LGHNA, CDR2 YNFKEQ. The CDR3 reads CASSQDASTTDTQYF. Written as DNA, the CDR3 is TGTGCCAGCAGCCAAGATGCTAGCACGACAGATACGCAGTATTTT.

The rearrangement joins TRBV9 to TRBJ2-1; 8 bases fit TRBD2. This CDR3 contains 15 residues. V was pared by 6 bases and J by 4 bases, with 9 bases of the junction left unmatched. Germline CDR1 reads SGDLS; CDR2 reads YYNGEE. In nucleotides, the CDR3 is TGTGCCAGCAAAGGGCAGCGGGAGTGGTACAATGAGCAGTTCTTC. Its protein product is CASKGQREWYNEQFF.

The V call is TRBV2, the J call TRBJ2-3; 9 nucleotides match TRBD1. The CDR3 has 13 residues. J lost 11 bases, V lost 2 bases, and 5 bases had no gene match. Germline CDR1 reads SNHLY; CDR2 reads FYNNEI. CDR3 sequence: CASSENRGRKQYF. DNA for the CDR3: TGTGCCAGCAGTGAAAACAGGGGGCGGAAGCAGTATTTT.

The chain carries TRBV30 and TRBJ2-1; 10 bases map to TRBD1. The V gene end was trimmed by 5 bases and the J gene end by 1 base; junction bases not matched to a gene: 5. From germline, CDR1 is GTSNPN and CDR2 SVGIG (reference sequence). This CDR3 has 15 amino acids. The CDR3 protein is CAWDLGQGSYNEQFF. The CDR3 bases are TGTGCCTGGGATCTGGGACAGGGGTCCTACAATGAGCAGTTCTTC. The full variable domain, with the rest looked up from reference TRBV30 and TRBJ2-1, is SQTIHQWPATLVQPVGSPLSLECTVEGTSNPNLYWYRQAAGRGLQLLFYSVGIGQISSEVPQNLSASRPQDRQFILSSKKLLLSDSGFYLCAWDLGQGSYNEQFFGPGTRLTVL.

The chain couples TRBV12-5 to TRBJ1-1, with D unresolved. Between the trimmed V and J ends, which lost 1 base and 4 bases, there was a span of 7 bases. Germline V gene lookup returns CDR1 LGHNT and CDR2 FRNRAP. The CDR3 sequence is 13 residues long. CDR3 coding DNA: TGTGCTAGTGGTTTGGCCGGGAGCACTGAAGCTTTCTTT. Translating it yields CASGLAGSTEAFF. The full variable domain, with the rest looked up from reference TRBV12-5 and TRBJ1-1, is DARVTQTPRHKVTEMGQEVTMRCQPILGHNTVFWYRQTMMQGLELLAYFRNRAPLDDSGMPKDRFSAEMPDATLATLKIQPSEPRDSAVYFCASGLAGSTEAFFGQGTRLTVV.